This T cell receptor beta chain is from a study of T-cell memory formation after mild COVID-19. V was cut by 0 bases and J by 0 bases, with 16 bases left in between. The V gene's germline CDR1 is MNHEY and CDR2 SVGAGI. The CDR3 spans 18 residues. TCRdb reprocessed the 5' RACE reads with MiXCR, giving one entry per CDR3 protein. The data contain under 450,000 distinct CDR3 sequences, about an eighth of them singletons. The source material was PBMCs or a T cell subset sorted from them (not recorded which). The chain has TRBV6-5 and TRBJ2-3; D possibly corresponds to TRBD2 (6 bases). This clonotype was obtained from a man aged 18 to 35 who had mild COVID-19 (a few samples of this study predate the infection). Cell type and time point are not known. The CDR3 DNA reads TGTGCCAGCAGTTACTCAACCCCCGGGACTGTTAGCACAGATACGCAGTATTTT. Encoded protein: CASSYSTPGTVSTDTQYF.